The rows below give T cell receptor beta chains drawn from one sample of a study of blood T cell repertoires in COVID-19. Profiled with immunoSEQ multiplex PCR; TCRdb holds only in-frame clones, not every one. The table has approximately 150,000 clones, 88% seen once. Sequenced material: peripheral blood. The receptor set was obtained from a man aged 60 to 69 with active or convalescent COVID-19. The CDR3 runs from the conserved cysteine through the conserved F or W. The D gene is left open where the match is weak. Expanded clones get a size class; other rows say once, few or many, or leave the size out.

clone_size	v_call	j_call	d_call	cdr3_nt	cdr3_aa
NA	TRBV5-4	TRBJ2-3	TRBD2	TGTGCCAGCAGCTTTAAGCGGGAAGATACGCAGTATTTT	CASSFKREDTQYF
NA	TRBV28	TRBJ2-7	TRBD1	TGTGCCAGCAGTTTAGACAGGGCGGCGGTTCAGTACTTC	CASSLDRAAVQYF
few	TRBV28	TRBJ2-1	TRBD2	TGTGCCAGTTTAGCGGGAGGGCTTACTGAGCAGTTCTTC	CASLAGGLTEQFF
NA	TRBV5-5	TRBJ2-7	NA	TGTGCCAGCAGCTTGGAGTCTCGGCAGGGATGGTCCTACGAGCAGTACTTC	CASSLESRQGWSYEQYF
many	TRBV7-9	TRBJ1-2	NA	TGTGCCAGCAGCTTGGTCGGACAGAACTATGGCTACACCTTC	CASSLVGQNYGYTF
NA	TRBV21-1	TRBJ1-1	NA	TGTGCCAGCAAGGGACAGGGGAGATTTGAAGACACTGAAGCTTTCTTT	CASKGQGRFEDTEAFF
NA	TRBV5-6	TRBJ1-6	TRBD1	TGTGCCAGCAGCCGGGGACAGGGGAATTCACCCCTCCACTTT	CASSRGQGNSPLHF
few	TRBV7-9	TRBJ1-4	NA	TGTGCCAGCAGCAGACAGGAGGTAGCTAATGAAAAACTGTTTTTT	CASSRQEVANEKLFF
NA	TRBV28	TRBJ1-4	TRBD1	TGTGCCAGCGCGACTACAGGGGGAGTCGACGGCTGGGTTGAAAAACTGTTTTTT	CASATTGGVDGWVEKLFF
NA	TRBV14	TRBJ1-2	NA	TGTGCCAGCAGCCATCAGGGAAATGGCTACACCTTC	CASSHQGNGYTF
NA	TRBV23-1	TRBJ2-1	NA	TGCGCCAGCAGTCAGCTAGCTTCTCCGGCCAGTAGGGTCGATGAGCAGTTCTTC	CASSQLASPASRVDEQFF
NA	TRBV27	TRBJ2-4	NA	TGTGCCAGCAGTTCCCGGACACCCTTAGCCAAAAACATTCAGTACTTC	CASSSRTPLAKNIQYF
NA	TRBV11-2	TRBJ1-1	NA	TGTGCCAGCAGCTCCGGTGGACAAAACGCTGAAGCTTTCTTT	CASSSGGQNAEAFF
once	TRBV4-2	TRBJ2-3	TRBD2	TGTGCCAGCAGCCAAGCCCTAGCGGGAGGCATAGATACGCAGTATTTT	CASSQALAGGIDTQYF
NA	TRBV27	TRBJ2-7	TRBD1	TGTGCCAGCAGTTTGGTAGGGGGCGCAGCTTCCGAGCAGTACTTC	CASSLVGGAASEQYF
NA	TRBV11-3	TRBJ2-3	TRBD1	TGTGCCAGCAGCCTGGGGACAGGTACAGATACGCAGTATTTT	CASSLGTGTDTQYF
NA	TRBV30	TRBJ1-2	NA	TGTGCCTGGAGTGTCGGGACTTTCTCCAACTATGGCTACACCTTC	CAWSVGTFSNYGYTF
once	TRBV6-2/TRBV6-3	TRBJ1-1	NA	TGTGCCAGCAGCCCCCTCGGGGAGAACACTGAAGCTTTCTTT	CASSPLGENTEAFF
NA	TRBV19	TRBJ1-1	TRBD1	TGTGCCAGTAAGGGGGCGGTTGAAGCTTTCTTT	CASKGAVEAFF
NA	TRBV7-2	TRBJ1-2	NA	TGTGCCAGCAGCTTGATCAACGGGGGTGGCTACACCTTC	CASSLINGGGYTF
once	TRBV5-1	TRBJ1-1	NA	TGCGCCAGCAGCTTGGTCGAGGGGGTGAACACTGAAGCTTTCTTT	CASSLVEGVNTEAFF
NA	TRBV4-3	TRBJ2-2	NA	TGCGCCAGCAGCCAAGTGTGGGGCCGCGACACCGGGGAGCTGTTTTTT	CASSQVWGRDTGELFF
NA	TRBV5-1	TRBJ2-1	NA	TGCGCCAGCAGCTTGGGCGGGTTCCCCTACAATGAGCAGTTCTTC	CASSLGGFPYNEQFF
NA	TRBV9	TRBJ2-7	NA	TGTGCCAGCAGCGTAGCCGGGAGTTCCGGTTACGAGCAGTACTTC	CASSVAGSSGYEQYF
NA	TRBV27	TRBJ2-1	NA	TGTGCCAGCAGTCCGTCAGCGGGTTCCTACAATGAGCAGTTCTTC	CASSPSAGSYNEQFF
NA	TRBV5-1	TRBJ2-3	NA	TGCGCCAGCAGCTTGGTGGGGAGTTGGGGCACAGATACGCAGTATTTT	CASSLVGSWGTDTQYF
NA	TRBV19	TRBJ1-4	NA	TGTGCCAGTAGTATGCGTTCAACTAATGAAAAACTGTTTTTT	CASSMRSTNEKLFF
NA	TRBV27	TRBJ2-4	TRBD2	TGTGCCAGCAGTCGACTAGCGGGAGGAGAGGGGCCTAACAAAAACATTCAGTACTTC	CASSRLAGGEGPNKNIQYF
NA	TRBV18	TRBJ1-5	TRBD1	TGTGCCAGCTCACCGTCACAGGGGCTCTGGCCCCAGCATTTT	CASSPSQGLWPQHF
many	TRBV10-3	TRBJ2-7	NA	TGTGCCATCAGTGAGTCTTTAGCATCATACGAGCAGTACTTC	CAISESLASYEQYF
NA	TRBV9	TRBJ1-4	NA	TGTGCCAGCAGCTCCCGAGGGACATCTACGGATCCCCTGTTTTTT	CASSSRGTSTDPLFF
NA	TRBV6-5	TRBJ2-3	NA	TGTGCCAGCAGTCCCACACCCAGGGCAGATACGCAGTATTTT	CASSPTPRADTQYF
NA	TRBV27	TRBJ1-5	NA	TGTGCCAGCCGCCCTAGGCGGGGGCAACAGCCCCAGCATTTT	CASRPRRGQQPQHF
NA	TRBV5-8	TRBJ1-2	NA	TGTGCCAGCAGCCCCGCCGCCGGGACACCAAACTATGGCTACACCTTC	CASSPAAGTPNYGYTF
NA	TRBV5-6	TRBJ1-1	TRBD1	TGTGCCAGCAGTAGGGACAGGGGAAATATCAACACTGAAGCTTTCTTT	CASSRDRGNINTEAFF
NA	TRBV25-1	TRBJ1-3	NA	TGTGCCAGCAGTCGCGGGATCTTTCTGAGCTCTGGAAACACCATATATTTT	CASSRGIFLSSGNTIYF
NA	TRBV19	TRBJ1-2	TRBD1	TGTGCCAGTACCACTCCGAGGGCAGGGGGCGCGAACTATGGCTACACCTTC	CASTTPRAGGANYGYTF
NA	TRBV9	TRBJ2-2	TRBD2	TGTGCCAGCAGCGTAGCGGAACGCGGGAGGGCCGACGGGGAGCTGTTTTTT	CASSVAERGRADGELFF
NA	TRBV6-5	TRBJ2-7	TRBD1	TGTGCCAGCAGTTACCCGGACAGGGATTACGAGCAGTACTTC	CASSYPDRDYEQYF
NA	TRBV11-2	TRBJ1-4	TRBD1	TGTGCCAGCAGCGGTGGACAGGCAACTAATGAAAAACTGTTTTTT	CASSGGQATNEKLFF
NA	TRBV7-9	TRBJ1-4	NA	TGTGCCAGCAGCGGAAATAGAGGTGGAGAAAAACTGTTTTTT	CASSGNRGGEKLFF
NA	TRBV18	TRBJ2-5	TRBD2	TGTGCCAGCTCATCTTCGACAGTGCGGGGGGAGACCCAGTACTTC	CASSSSTVRGETQYF
once	TRBV15	TRBJ1-2	NA	TGTGCCACCAGTCTAAGCAGGGCCGGCTTTGGCTACACCTTC	CATSLSRAGFGYTF
few	TRBV14	TRBJ1-6	TRBD1	TGTGCCAGCAGCCATGCTGGCCAGGGGGCTTTGTCACCCCTCCACTTT	CASSHAGQGALSPLHF
NA	TRBV10-3	TRBJ2-7	TRBD1	TGTGCCATCAAGAGACGGGCTGGGCAGGGGGCCTCCTACGAGCAGTACTTC	CAIKRRAGQGASYEQYF
NA	TRBV2	TRBJ2-7	TRBD1	TGTGCCAGTCGTCCCGGGACAGCCTCCAACGAGCAGTACTTC	CASRPGTASNEQYF
once	TRBV6-1	TRBJ1-5	NA	TGTGCCAGCAGTGAAGCTCCAGGGTCCTTTGGCAATCAGCCCCAGCATTTT	CASSEAPGSFGNQPQHF
few	TRBV7-9	TRBJ1-2	NA	TGTGCCAGCAGCCCCCTTGACTATGGCTACACCTTC	CASSPLDYGYTF
NA	TRBV7-2	TRBJ2-6	NA	TGTGCCAGCAGCACAGAAACTGGGGCCAACGTCCTGACTTTC	CASSTETGANVLTF
NA	TRBV11-2	TRBJ2-7	NA	TGTGCCAGCAGCCCCCAGTTAAATGCCTACGAGCAGTACTTC	CASSPQLNAYEQYF
NA	TRBV27	TRBJ2-5	TRBD2	TGTGCCAGCACCAGGGCGGGGAGGGCCCAAGAGACCCAGTACTTC	CASTRAGRAQETQYF
NA	TRBV19	TRBJ1-5	TRBD1	TGTGCCAGTAGGAGACAGGGTCTAGGGAATCAGCCCCAGCATTTT	CASRRQGLGNQPQHF
NA	TRBV10-3	TRBJ1-5	NA	TGTGCCATCAGTGAGTCCCCGGACAGAGGCAATCAGCCCCAGCATTTT	CAISESPDRGNQPQHF
NA	TRBV6-5	TRBJ2-7	TRBD1	TGTGCCAGCAGACCCGGGACAGGGGGCCTCTACGAGCAGTACTTC	CASRPGTGGLYEQYF
NA	TRBV24-1	TRBJ2-2	TRBD1	TGTGCCACCAGCAAAGGGACAGGGAACACCGGGGAGCTGTTTTTT	CATSKGTGNTGELFF
NA	TRBV19	TRBJ2-7	NA	TGTGCCAGTAGTTTCAAGCCAGGGGTAGGGGCCTACGAGCAGTACTTC	CASSFKPGVGAYEQYF
NA	TRBV9	TRBJ2-5	TRBD2	TGTGCCAGCAGCGGGGGGCTAGCGGGAGGAGGAGAGACCCAGTACTTC	CASSGGLAGGGETQYF
NA	TRBV10-3	TRBJ2-7	NA	TGTGCCATCGGGGACACCGCCTACGAGCAGTACTTC	CAIGDTAYEQYF
once	TRBV7-9	TRBJ2-7	TRBD2	TGTGCCAGCAGCTTAGCGTTGGGGGGGAGCTCCTACGAGCAGTACTTC	CASSLALGGSSYEQYF
NA	TRBV14	TRBJ1-1	NA	TGTGCCAGCAGCCAAGATACAGGGATCACTGAAGCTTTCTTT	CASSQDTGITEAFF